The T cell receptor beta chain under discussion was sequenced for a study of cytomegalovirus exposure and HLA in healthy donors. As for the study in general: Early release data held 75 million to 90 million unique TCRs from HLA-typed donors. Of all 400 or so donors who were genotyped, roughly 81% belonged to the Caucasian-associated ancestry cluster. Study-level results: Later work found most CMV-associated TCR beta chains apparently HLA-restricted.

Both 60 Vbeta primers and 13 Jbeta primers went into the PCR. Per the original methods: The authors later counted about 80 million unique TCR beta chains, 9 million to 12 million of them shared. The method was immunoSEQ multiplex PCR; TCRdb's version includes in-frame clones alone and lacks a portion of them. V and J calls plus clone size are reproduced from that table; the DNA served to infer D and trimming. The data show about 140,000 clones, roughly three fifths seen once. Turning to this clone: Its antigen remains unidentified.

The germline V gene encodes CDR1 SQVTM and CDR2 ANQGSEA. The CDR3 length is 12 residues. V was trimmed by 2 bases and J by 5 bases, leaving 8 bases between them. This chain connects TRBV29-1 to TRBJ2-3, with D uncertain. Source material: PBMCs. This receptor was taken from a male donor in good health and CMV-seronegative. The CDR3 coding sequence is TGCAGCGTTGAATTTCCGGGAGATACGCAGTATTTT. Amino acids: CSVEFPGDTQYF.